The T cell receptor (beta chain) described here comes from a study of blood T cell repertoires in COVID-19 (dated by TCRdb to 2018 to 2020). About the study as a whole: Samples covering the acute and convalescent phases of COVID-19 were provided by collaborators in the United States, Italy and Spain. The material from the prospective study consisted of cDNA or gDNA derived from T cells, B-cell-depleted T cells, or PBMCs. The dataset comprised deeply sampled blood TCRbeta repertoires from subjects exposed to, actively infected with, or recovered from COVID-19. The repertoires were released in a freely available public database intended as a resource for research on the immune response to SARS-CoV-2. Samples came from the ongoing ImmuneRACE study (first 160 participants) plus 1,254 subjects from 6 global collaborators. The sample metadata nearly always contained a de-identified subject ID, COVID-19 status, age in years and sex. Where available, HLA class I and class II types were taken from metadata supplied by the sample provider and were not determined by assay-based typing.

Points on this clone: What this receptor recognizes is not known. Per-base quality was not reported, and no clone a single base away is much larger than it.

At one collaborating source in Seattle, patients were enrolled during active infection and were followed longitudinally through the course of disease. Collaborating institutions collected whole blood in K2EDTA tubes following their own protocols. For TCRbeta analysis, collaborator samples were shipped as frozen whole blood, as isolated PBMCs, or as DNA extracted from either sample type. The CDR3 starts with the cysteine, ends with the phenylalanine, and has 17 residues. Only the CDR3 portion is preserved as DNA: 51 bases, with reading frame beginning at the first base. CDR1 KGHSH and CDR2 LQKENI were looked up in the germline V gene. V loses 5 bases at its end and J loses 2 bases; junction bases beyond the gene matches: 13. The research as a whole found: How much clinical and demographic metadata was included differed by source and by participant, and the metadata was provided uncurated.

TCRbeta CDR3 regions were amplified from genomic DNA using the immunoSEQ Assay, a bias-controlled multiplex PCR. On the authors' methods: Nucleated cell counts per sample were estimated from amplification of reference gene primers within the assay. Sequence reads were collapsed and filtered to measure the absolute abundance of every unique TCRbeta CDR3 rearrangement. For each sample, productive Simpson clonality was calculated as the square root of Simpson's diversity index across productive rearrangements. TCRdb re-hosts the immuneACCESS table, in-frame sequences only. Its copies lack some clones; in the studies checked, an unresolved V gene accounts for under half of them, and the cause for the rest is not known. V and J calls and clone size are copied from that table; D and trimming were computed from the DNA. In this sample the table shows some 270,000 clones, around 82% of which occur a single time. The ten largest account for roughly 0.87% of the sample.

The rearrangement joined TRBV18 to TRBJ2-7, with TRBD1 matching 9 junction bases. The sample taken for sequencing was peripheral blood. This clonotype was obtained from a human donor with COVID-19, enrolled during active disease. The donor label of this sample is uncertain. The DNA is TGTGCCAGCTCAGCTACTTACGGGACAGGGACGGCCTACGAGCAGTACTTC. Translated, it reads CASSATYGTGTAYEQYF.